This T cell receptor (beta chain) was captured by sequencing in a study of T cells after yellow fever vaccination. TCRdb ran MiXCR on the 5' RACE reads and lists one entry per CDR3 protein. The sample yields about 360,000 distinct CDR3 sequences, approximately 6% seen once. The CDR3 contains 16 residues. The germline gives CDR1 SGHTA, CDR2 FQGNSA. V was clipped by 6 bases and J by 5 bases; unmatched bases: 13. This clonotype appeared many times. Material: PBMCs, obtained 5 days after the yellow fever booster vaccination. V is TRBV7-2 and J is TRBJ2-7; 10 bases are shared with TRBD2. The receptor's source is a man in his thirties or forties who received the YFV17D yellow fever vaccine. CDR3 nucleotide sequence: TGTGCCAGCAGACCAGCGGCTAGCGGGAGTGGGGACGAGCAGTACTTC. Translated, it gives CASRPAASGSGDEQYF.